What follows are 26 T cell receptor beta chains derived from one specimen sequenced in a study of cytomegalovirus exposure and HLA in healthy donors. The PCR had 60 Vbeta and 13 Jbeta primers. Clones were read by immunoSEQ multiplex PCR, and TCRdb kept only the in-frame ones, dropping some. The data hold 150,000 to 200,000 clones, with around 81% observed a single time. Sequenced: PBMCs. All receptors come from a woman aged 30 to 39 in good health and CMV-seronegative.

This chain uses TRBV5-5 with TRBJ1-4; 8 nucleotides align to TRBD1. With 0 bases clipped from V and 6 bases from J, the junction kept 1 base outside the gene matches. The CDR3 is 14 residues long. Germline V gene sequence: CDR1 SGHKS, CDR2 YYEKEE (reference sequence). CDR3 nucleotides: TGTGCCAGCAGCTTGGACAGGGGGGATGAAAAACTGTTTTTT. It specifies CASSLDRGDEKLFF.

This chain connects TRBV18 to TRBJ1-4; a possible D gene is TRBD1 (6 bases). The CDR3 runs to 14 residues. Per the germline V gene, CDR1 is KGHSH and CDR2 is LQKENI. V lost 4 bases and J lost 8, with 14 bases in between. The CDR3 protein is CASSRTAPSEKLFF. The CDR3 bases are TGTGCCAGCTCACGGACAGCCCCTAGCGAAAAACTGTTTTTT.

The chain uses TRBV9 and TRBJ2-1; 11 bases align to TRBD2. The CDR3 consists of 17 residues. The V and J ends lost 3 bases and 2 bases, in that order; junction bases with no gene match: 7. Germline lookup yields CDR1 SGDLS and CDR2 YYNGEE. The CDR3 DNA reads as TGTGCCAGCAGCGACCGAGTGGGACTAGCGGCCTACAATGAGCAGTTCTTC. This gives the protein CASSDRVGLAAYNEQFF. Variable domain in full (rest from reference TRBV9 and TRBJ2-1): DSGVTQTPKHLITATGQRVTLRCSPRSGDLSVYWYQQSLDQGLQFLIQYYNGEERAKGNILERFSAQQFPDLHSELNLSSLELGDSALYFCASSDRVGLAAYNEQFFGPGTRLTVL.

The V gene is TRBV27, the J gene TRBJ2-3; D possibly corresponds to TRBD2 (5 bases). CDR3 length equals 15 residues. Germline V gene sequence: CDR1 MNHEY, CDR2 SMNVEV (reference sequence). The V and J ends lost 2 bases and 3 bases respectively, with 12 bases between them. CDR3 sequence (DNA): TGTGCCAGCAGTTTAACAAAAACTAGGACAGATACGCAGTATTTT. Translated, it gives CASSLTKTRTDTQYF.

In DNA, the CDR3 is TGTGCCAGCAGGGGACAGGGGGCCCCCTACGAGCAGTACTTC. It encodes CASRGQGAPYEQYF. The V call is TRBV11-2, the J call TRBJ2-7; 12 bases map to TRBD1. Germline CDR1 is SGHAT and CDR2 is FQNNGV. Trimming removed 6 bases from V and 2 bases from J; junction bases left unmatched: 2. The CDR3 covers 14 residues.

The gene calls are TRBV7-9 and TRBJ1-2, with 7 bases fitting TRBD1. Germline V gene lookup returns CDR1 SEHNR and CDR2 FQNEAQ (reference sequence). There are 16 residues in the CDR3. The V and J ends lost 6 bases and 0 bases, in that order; junction bases with no gene match: 10. The CDR3: CASSPPRDSANYGYTF. DNA for the CDR3: TGTGCCAGCAGTCCGCCCCGGGACAGCGCTAACTATGGCTACACCTTC.

The chain combines TRBV7-2 with TRBJ2-2; tentatively, D is TRBD2 (5 bases). The CDR3 is 18 residues long. The ends were cut back, 2 bases at V and 4 bases at J, with 20 bases in the middle. Per the germline V gene, CDR1 is SGHTA and CDR2 is FQGNSA. The CDR3: CASSLIGVGESSTGELFF. CDR3 sequence (DNA): TGTGCCAGCAGCTTAATCGGTGTGGGAGAAAGTTCCACCGGGGAGCTGTTTTTT.

J is TRBJ1-5 and V is TRBV15; 7 bases are shared with TRBD1. The CDR3 covers 13 residues. After removal of 6 bases from V and 2 bases from J, the junction contained 1 base not matched to a gene. In germline, CDR1 is LNHNV, CDR2 YYDKDF (reference sequence). For the CDR3, the DNA is TGTGCCACCAGTGGACAGGGCAATCAGCCCCAGCATTTT. As protein: CATSGQGNQPQHF.

The chain employs TRBV6-1 and TRBJ1-3; 7 bases match TRBD1. This CDR3 has 16 amino acids. CDR1 is MNHNS and CDR2 is SASEGT in the germline V gene. J was trimmed by 0 bases and V by 1 base; bases with no gene match: 3. As DNA, the CDR3 is TGTGCCAGCAGTGAAGACAGGGGTTACTCTGGAAACACCATATATTTT. Protein product: CASSEDRGYSGNTIYF.

The chain carries TRBV19 and TRBJ2-1; TRBD2 agrees at 10 bases. Trimming removed 4 bases from V and 7 bases from J; junction bases left unmatched: 7. The CDR3 sequence is 15 residues long. The germline gives CDR1 LNHDA, CDR2 SQIVND (reference sequence). CDR3 amino acids: CASSKVAGGGNEQFF. In nucleotides, the CDR3 is TGTGCCAGTAGTAAGGTAGCGGGAGGAGGAAATGAGCAGTTCTTC.

The chain links TRBV27 to TRBJ1-6; 7 nucleotides match TRBD1. This CDR3 comprises 16 residues. The V gene end was trimmed by 2 bases and the J gene end by 8 bases; junction bases not matched to a gene: 9. Per germline, CDR1 MNHEY and CDR2 SMNVEV (reference sequence). CDR3 loop: CASSLLEGAIDSPLHF. Here the CDR3 DNA reads TGTGCCAGCAGTTTACTTGAGGGGGCGATTGATTCACCCCTCCACTTT.

V is TRBV6-5 and J is TRBJ1-1, with a weak D call TRBD1 (5 bases). Germline CDR1 and CDR2: MNHEY and SVGAGI. V was pared by 10 bases and J by 5 bases, with 14 bases between. The CDR3 runs 12 residues. The CDR3 sequence: CATGGRVTEAFF. CDR3 nucleotides: TGTGCCACCGGGGGGAGGGTAACTGAAGCTTTCTTT.

The rearrangement links TRBV9 to TRBJ2-2; 10 bases agree with TRBD1. Germline CDR1 reads SGDLS; CDR2 reads YYNGEE. CDR3 length equals 18 residues. Losses at the gene ends were 2 bases for V and 6 bases for J; bases not matched to a gene: 13. CDR3 sequence reads: CASSVTFIRDRGPGELFF. As DNA, the CDR3 is TGTGCCAGCAGCGTGACATTCATCCGGGACAGGGGCCCCGGGGAGCTGTTTTTT.

The J gene is TRBJ2-3, the V gene TRBV4-3; D remains unclear. The germline gives CDR1 LGHNA, CDR2 YSLEER. V dropped 0 bases and J dropped 6 bases, with 10 bases sitting between them. CDR3 length: 14 residues. CDR3 nucleotides: TGCGCCAGCAGCCAAGATCGGAGTTCGGATACGCAGTATTTT. Amino acid sequence: CASSQDRSSDTQYF.

There are a few counts of this clone. The J gene is TRBJ2-1, the V gene TRBV7-3; 13 nucleotides match TRBD2. The CDR3 sequence is 19 residues long. CDR1 and CDR2 from the germline V gene are SGHTA and FQGTGA. The junction had 7 bases not matched to a gene; V was cut back by 2 bases and J by 0 bases. For the CDR3, the DNA is TGTGCCAGCAGCTTATGGGGGACTAGCGGGGCAAGCTCCTACAATGAGCAGTTCTTC. This sequence encodes CASSLWGTSGASSYNEQFF.

The table lists this clone with a few counts. The rearrangement joins TRBV7-7 to TRBJ2-5; 9 bases are shared with TRBD1. CDR1 is SSHAT, CDR2 FNYEAQ, per germline (reference sequence). With V trimmed by 1 base and J by 5 bases, 5 bases remained unmatched. The CDR3 totals 15 residues. The CDR3 DNA follows: TGTGCCAGCAGCTTAGATGGGACAGGGTTTGAGACCCAGTACTTC. Amino acid sequence: CASSLDGTGFETQYF.

V is TRBV28 and J is TRBJ1-2, with 10 positions matching TRBD1. The CDR3 is made up of 17 amino acids. In germline, CDR1 is MDHEN, CDR2 SYDVKM. After removal of 6 bases from V and 1 base from J, the junction contained 11 bases not matched to a gene. This CDR3 is CASSSSGTGAINYGYTF. The CDR3 DNA reads TGTGCCAGCAGCTCTTCCGGGACAGGGGCAATTAACTATGGCTACACCTTC.

The gene calls are TRBV19 and TRBJ1-5; 7 bases are a match to TRBD1. CDR1 and CDR2 from the germline V gene are LNHDA and SQIVND (reference sequence). J gave up 1 base and V 7 bases, and 4 bases lay outside the gene matches. The CDR3 length is 14 residues. The DNA of the CDR3 is TGTGCCAGTACAGACAGGGACAGCAATCAGCCCCAGCATTTT. This translates into CASTDRDSNQPQHF. Variable domain in full (rest from reference TRBV19 and TRBJ1-5): DGGITQSPKYLFRKEGQNVTLSCEQNLNHDAMYWYRQDPGQGLRLIYYSQIVNDFQKGDIAEGYSVSREKKESFPLTVTSAQKNPTAFYLCASTDRDSNQPQHFGDGTRLSIL.

A few counts support this clone. The rearrangement uses TRBV5-3 and TRBJ1-5; no firm D call. TRBV5-3 belongs to the ORF category, with a function that is uncertain. The CDR3 consists of 13 residues. V lost 0 bases to trimming and J lost 8 bases, with 9 bases between them. The CDR3 nucleotides read TGTGCCAGAAGCTTGGACTTTAATGAGCCCCAGCATTTT. This sequence encodes CARSLDFNEPQHF.

The chain recombines TRBV10-3 with TRBJ1-6; a possible D gene is TRBD1 (5 bases). The length of the CDR3 is 15 residues. V lost 10 bases and J lost 8, with 21 bases in between. Germline V CDR1 and CDR2: ENHRY, SYGVKD. The CDR3 coding sequence is TGTGCCACCACAGGAAGGGACTCCGGTGATTCACCCCTCCACTTT. Translation gives CATTGRDSGDSPLHF.

The chain joins TRBV5-4 to TRBJ2-1, with TRBD2 identical over 13 bases. Trimming cost V 5 bases and J 2 bases; bases outside gene matches: 4. This CDR3 is built from 16 residues. Germline V lookup: CDR1 SGHNT, CDR2 YYREEE (reference sequence). CDR3 region: CASRTGLAGTYNEQFF. CDR3 DNA sequence: TGTGCCAGCAGGACGGGACTAGCGGGAACCTACAATGAGCAGTTCTTC.

The chain uses TRBV5-8 and TRBJ2-1; D might be TRBD2 (7 bases). V was shortened by 3 bases and J by 8 bases, with 15 bases between the two germline ends. CDR3 size: 14 residues. The germline CDR1 and CDR2 sequences are SGHTS and YDEGEE. The CDR3 protein is CASSWGREGDEQFF. CDR3 DNA sequence: TGTGCCAGCAGCTGGGGGAGGGAGGGGGATGAGCAGTTCTTC. Full variable domain (rest looked up from reference TRBV5-8 and TRBJ2-1): EAGVTQSPTHLIKTRGQQATLRCSPISGHTSVYWYQQALGLGLQFLLWYDEGEERNRGNFPPRFSGRQFPNYSSELNVNALELEDSALYLCASSWGREGDEQFFGPGTRLTVL.

The CDR3 loop reads CSVEGLAYYNEQFF. As DNA, the CDR3 is TGCAGCGTTGAAGGGCTAGCGTATTACAATGAGCAGTTCTTC. The chain recombines TRBV29-1 with TRBJ2-1; TRBD2 is a possible D gene (6 bases). Germline-derived CDR1 and CDR2 are SQVTM and ANQGSEA. The CDR3 has 14 residues. V was pared by 1 base and J by 4 bases, with 11 bases between.

This sequence joins TRBV5-1 and TRBJ2-5; 7 nucleotides align to TRBD1. Germline CDR1 is SGHRS and CDR2 is YFSETQ. Trimming removed 4 bases from V and 1 base from J; junction bases left unmatched: 1. This CDR3 comprises 13 residues. This chain's CDR3 is CASSRDSQETQYF. The CDR3 bases are TGCGCCAGCAGCAGGGACAGCCAAGAGACCCAGTACTTC.

Notes on this clone: The same CDR3 is also encoded by other DNA sequences in this sample. This rearrangement joins TRBV30 to TRBJ1-1; D may be TRBD1 (6 bases). V lost 5 bases to trimming and J lost 14 bases, with 27 bases between them. CDR1 is GTSNPN and CDR2 is SVGIG in the germline V gene (reference sequence). The CDR3 consists of 14 residues. The CDR3 bases are TGTGCCTGGGGGGGCCCCGCACAGGGTGCGGGAGCATTCTTT. As protein: CAWGGPAQGAGAFF.

The chain employs TRBV7-2 and TRBJ2-4; D ambiguous. Deletions cut 5 bases from V and 0 bases from J, with 17 bases between. The CDR3 runs to 17 residues. The germline gives CDR1 SGHTA, CDR2 FQGNSA. DNA of the CDR3: TGTGCCAGCAGCCCCGTAGCCTTAAATTTAGCCAAAAACATTCAGTACTTC. This gives the protein CASSPVALNLAKNIQYF.